The 15 T cell receptor beta chains reported below all come from one sample, sequenced in a study of blood T cell repertoires in COVID-19. Data came from immunoSEQ multiplex PCR; TCRdb stores just in-frame clones and leaves some out. The sample yields around 170,000 clones, roughly nine tenths seen once. Sequenced material: peripheral blood. These receptors were obtained from a man aged 50 to 60 with acute or convalescent COVID-19.

J is TRBJ1-3 and V is TRBV10-3; D remains unclear. This CDR3 region has 12 residues. Germline loops: CDR1 ENHRY, CDR2 SYGVKD. Trimming left V 6 bases short and J 10 bases short, with 13 bases between. CDR3 bases: TGTGCCATCAGCGGAACCACGGGGACCATATATTTT. It is translated as CAISGTTGTIYF.

The chain recombines TRBV7-6 with TRBJ2-6, with a weak D call TRBD1 (5 bases). Germline CDR1 reads SGHVS; CDR2 reads FNYEAQ. Trimming removed 4 bases from V and 0 bases from J, with 16 bases in between. CDR3 size: 18 residues. CDR3 in amino acids: CASSSRRQLDSGANVLTF. The CDR3 nucleotides read TGTGCCAGCAGCTCCAGAAGACAGCTTGACTCTGGGGCCAACGTCCTGACTTTC.

V gene TRBV11-1 combines with J gene TRBJ2-1; unclear D gene. Per the germline V gene, CDR1 is SGHAT and CDR2 is FQDESV (reference sequence). This CDR3 region has 14 residues. V lost 5 bases and J 3 bases, leaving 11 bases between the germline ends. CDR3 sequence reads: CASSGNPLYNEQFF. The CDR3 DNA reads as TGTGCCAGCAGCGGCAACCCCCTCTACAATGAGCAGTTCTTC.

The chain carries TRBV23-1 and TRBJ2-7; maybe TRBD1 (6 bases). TRBV23-1 falls under the ORF class, with uncertain function. The CDR3 runs 14 residues. CDR3 nucleotide sequence: TGCGCGAACCTTTTTTGGGCAGGGGACTACGAGCAGTACTTC. Its translation: CANLFWAGDYEQYF.

The chain employs TRBV5-4 and TRBJ1-5; 9 positions match TRBD1. This CDR3 region has 15 residues. CDR1 and CDR2 (germline): SGHNT, YYREEE (reference sequence). V was pared by 4 bases and J by 4 bases, with 6 bases of the junction left unmatched. CDR3 loop: CASSIQGAGNQPQHF. Here the CDR3 DNA reads TGTGCCAGCAGCATACAGGGGGCGGGTAATCAGCCCCAGCATTTT.

This clone has only a few counts. The gene calls are TRBV7-9 and TRBJ2-7; 15 positions match TRBD2. The CDR3 totals 16 residues. V trimming: 5 bases; J trimming: 4 bases; junction bases outside the gene matches: 6. Germline V CDR1 and CDR2: SEHNR, FQNEAQ (reference sequence). Written as DNA, the CDR3 is TGTGCCAGCAGCCCGGGGACTAGCGGGAGGTTTTACGAGCAGTACTTC. This codes for CASSPGTSGRFYEQYF.

The genes are TRBV13 and TRBJ2-3, with 14 bases fitting TRBD2. The CDR3 sequence is 16 residues long. V shed 5 bases, J shed 2 bases, and the junction held 3 bases outside the gene matches. CDR1 PRHDT and CDR2 FYEKMQ come from the germline V gene (reference sequence). CDR3 sequence reads: CASSLGLAGATDTQYF. CDR3 in DNA: TGTGCCAGCAGCCTGGGACTAGCGGGGGCCACAGATACGCAGTATTTT.

V gene TRBV3-1 (or the pseudogene TRBV3-2) combines with J gene TRBJ1-4; D gene unclear. Germline V gives CDR1 LGHDT, CDR2 YNNKEL (reference sequence). V shed 1 base and J shed 8 bases, with 5 bases lying between them. The CDR3 is 12 residues long. DNA for the CDR3: TGTGCCAGCAGCCAAGGAGGGGAAAAACTGTTTTTT. It is translated as CASSQGGEKLFF.

The gene calls are TRBV5-4 and TRBJ1-3; 7 nucleotides agree with TRBD1. The germline CDR1 and CDR2 sequences are SGHNT and YYREEE (reference sequence). Germline trimming cut 4 bases from V and 2 bases from J; bases unmatched to any gene: 3. The CDR3 runs to 14 residues. The CDR3 is CASSLQGPGNTIYF. CDR3 nucleotide sequence: TGTGCCAGCAGCCTACAGGGGCCTGGAAACACCATATATTTT.

This clone has just one count. V and J are TRBV3-1 (or the pseudogene TRBV3-2) and TRBJ2-3; 10 nucleotides line up with TRBD1. Germline V gene data show CDR1 as LGHDT and CDR2 as YNNKEL (reference sequence). There are 14 residues in the CDR3. J was trimmed by 6 bases and V by 4 bases; bases with no gene match: 4. This chain's CDR3 is CASSRQGAWDTQYF. CDR3 sequence (DNA): TGTGCCAGCAGCCGACAGGGGGCATGGGATACGCAGTATTTT.

In its sample, this clone was seen a few times. V is TRBV9 and J is TRBJ1-6; a possible D gene is TRBD1 (6 bases). CDR1 and CDR2 (germline): SGDLS, YYNGEE. This CDR3 is 15 amino acids long. Trimming pared 0 bases from V and 10 bases from J, leaving 14 bases between. Written as DNA, the CDR3 is TGTGCCAGCAGCGTAGGTCAGGGGTTGAACTCACCCCTCCACTTT. Translated: CASSVGQGLNSPLHF.

The genes are TRBV15 and TRBJ1-4; D gene unclear. The CDR3 runs 15 residues. Germline CDR1 and CDR2: LNHNV and YYDKDF (reference sequence). V was cut by 1 base and J by 2 bases, with 8 bases left in between. CDR3 in amino acids: CATSRGSRTNEKLFF. DNA for the CDR3: TGTGCCACCAGCAGAGGGTCACGGACTAATGAAAAACTGTTTTTT.

This chain links TRBV7-6 with TRBJ2-1; 12 bases line up with TRBD2. The CDR3 is made up of 17 amino acids. Germline CDR1 is SGHVS and CDR2 is FNYEAQ. Trimming took 5 bases from V and 7 from J; bases not matched to a gene: 12. CDR3 nucleotides: TGTGCCAGCAGCCTTCGACTCCGACTAGCGGGAGTAAATGAGCAGTTCTTC. Translating it yields CASSLRLRLAGVNEQFF.

The genes are TRBV19 and TRBJ1-5; 9 bases match TRBD1. The CDR3 runs to 21 residues. The trim removed 0 bases at V and 0 bases at J, leaving 15 bases unmatched. Germline values: CDR1 LNHDA, CDR2 SQIVND (reference sequence). CDR3 nucleotides: TGTGCCAGTAGTATAGATACCCTAACGACAGGGGGAGGCTATAGCAATCAGCCCCAGCATTTT. This encodes CASSIDTLTTGGGYSNQPQHF.

The V gene is TRBV7-2, the J gene TRBJ1-5, with D possibly matching TRBD1 (5 bases). The CDR3 totals 14 residues. The germline CDR1 and CDR2 sequences are SGHTA and FQGNSA. Trimming took off 5 bases at V and 7 bases at J, with 15 bases between the two ends. The DNA for the CDR3 is TGTGCCAGCAGCCAGGGCTCGGTCGGGCAGCCCCAGCATTTT. This encodes CASSQGSVGQPQHF. Based on the CDR3 plus reference TRBV7-2 and TRBJ1-5, the full variable domain is GAGVSQSPSNKVTEKGKDVELRCDPISGHTALYWYRQSLGQGLEFLIYFQGNSAPDKSGLPSDRFSAERTGGSVSTLTIQRTQQEDSAVYLCASSQGSVGQPQHFGDGTRLSIL.